The 17 T cell receptor beta chains reported below all come from one sample, sequenced in a study of cytomegalovirus exposure and HLA in healthy donors. PCR used 60 Vbeta primers and 13 Jbeta primers. Some clones are missing from TCRdb's copy, which holds only in-frame ones; the method was immunoSEQ multiplex PCR. Of approximately 100,000 clones listed, 76% are singletons. The sample consisted of PBMCs. These receptor sequences come from a woman between 40 and 55 years old in good health and CMV-seropositive.

The V call is TRBV30, the J call TRBJ1-2; 7 nucleotides align to TRBD1. The CDR3 runs 15 residues. The ends lost 3 bases at V and 2 bases at J; junction bases unmatched: 9. The germline gives CDR1 GTSNPN, CDR2 SVGIG (reference sequence). Written as DNA, the CDR3 is TGTGCCTGGAGGAGACCGGGACAGATAAACTATGGCTACACCTTC. Residues: CAWRRPGQINYGYTF. Together with reference TRBV30 and TRBJ1-2, the CDR3 gives the full variable domain: SQTIHQWPATLVQPVGSPLSLECTVEGTSNPNLYWYRQAAGRGLQLLFYSVGIGQISSEVPQNLSASRPQDRQFILSSKKLLLSDSGFYLCAWRRPGQINYGYTFGSGTRLTVV.

V is TRBV2 and J is TRBJ1-5, with D tentatively TRBD1 (5 bases). Trimming removed 9 bases at V and 2 bases at J, with 5 bases between. Germline CDR1 SNHLY, CDR2 FYNNEI. CDR3 length: 11 amino acids. The CDR3 sequence: CARQGNQPQHF. The CDR3 DNA follows: TGTGCCAGACAGGGCAATCAGCCCCAGCATTTT.

This clone showed up just a few times. V is TRBV5-4 and J is TRBJ2-7; 10 bases map to TRBD1. J lost 3 bases, V lost 0 bases, and 0 bases had no gene match. Looked up from germline, CDR1 is SGHNT and CDR2 is YYREEE (reference sequence). This CDR3 contains 14 residues. DNA of the CDR3: TGTGCCAGCAGCTTGGGGGACAGGGGCTACGAGCAGTACTTC. Residues: CASSLGDRGYEQYF.

This clone has only a few counts. J is TRBJ2-2 and V is TRBV19, with D maybe TRBD1 (6 bases). This CDR3 has 17 residues. In germline, CDR1 is LNHDA, CDR2 SQIVND (reference sequence). V lost 5 bases and J lost 6, with 22 bases in between. The chain's CDR3 is CASSSRPGTKSPGELFF. In DNA form, the CDR3 reads TGTGCCAGTAGTTCGCGGCCCGGGACAAAATCCCCCGGGGAGCTGTTTTTT.

V gene TRBV7-8 combines with J gene TRBJ2-6, with no clear D. V dropped 5 bases and J dropped 5 bases, with 7 bases sitting between them. This CDR3 is built from 13 residues. The germline V gene encodes CDR1 SGHVS and CDR2 FQNEAQ. CDR3 nucleotide sequence: TGTGCCAGCAGCGCCAGGTGGGCCAACGTCCTGACTTTC. Translated: CASSARWANVLTF.

This clone was counted once. This sequence joins TRBV5-4 and TRBJ2-5; TRBD2 might be the D (6 bases). Germline CDR1 is SGHNT and CDR2 is YYREEE (reference sequence). V dropped 3 bases and J dropped 2 bases, with 11 bases sitting between them. The CDR3 totals 14 residues. The CDR3 loop is CASSSRDFQETQYF. CDR3 nucleotide sequence: TGTGCCAGCAGCTCCCGGGACTTTCAAGAGACCCAGTACTTC.

The chain is built from TRBV5-1 and TRBJ1-1; the D gene is possibly TRBD1 (6 bases). V lost 6 bases and J lost 4, with 7 bases in between. Germline V CDR1 and CDR2: SGHRS, YFSETQ. This CDR3 is 11 amino acids long. CDR3 sequence: CASKGGTEAFF. The DNA of the CDR3 is TGCGCCAGCAAAGGGGGCACTGAAGCTTTCTTT.

This clone was observed a handful of times. V gene TRBV18 combines with J gene TRBJ2-7, with a tentative D call TRBD2 (7 bases). The germline gives CDR1 KGHSH, CDR2 LQKENI. The CDR3 covers 13 residues. Trimming removed 5 bases from V and 0 bases from J, with 8 bases in between. The CDR3: CASSAGASYEQYF. As DNA, the CDR3 is TGTGCCAGCTCAGCGGGGGCCTCCTACGAGCAGTACTTC.

This clone has a single count. V gene TRBV6-6 combines with J gene TRBJ1-2; TRBD1 matches 9 bases. Germline trimming cut 6 bases from V and 7 bases from J; bases unmatched to any gene: 12. This CDR3 has 15 amino acids. Germline V gene lookup returns CDR1 MNHNY and CDR2 SVGAGI (reference sequence). The CDR3 protein is CASSPSQGAGSGYTF. As DNA, the CDR3 is TGTGCCAGCAGCCCATCACAGGGGGCTGGTTCTGGCTACACCTTC.

CDR3 sequence (DNA): TGTGCCAGCAGACCCAACAGGGTTACTGAAGCTTTCTTT. Amino acid sequence: CASRPNRVTEAFF. The chain employs TRBV6-4 and TRBJ1-1, with TRBD1 as a possible D gene (6 bases). Trimming shortened V by 6 bases and J by 5 bases, and 13 bases separated the two germline ends. CDR1 and CDR2 (germline): MRHNA, SNTAGT. This CDR3 has 13 residues.

The V call is TRBV30, the J call TRBJ1-5, with 7 bases identical to TRBD1. The junction had 9 bases not matched to a gene; V was cut back by 5 bases and J by 5 bases. This CDR3 contains 14 residues. Per the germline V gene, CDR1 is GTSNPN and CDR2 is SVGIG (reference sequence). In nucleotides, the CDR3 is TGTGCCTGGTCGACAGGGAGCTTGGATCAGCCCCAGCATTTT. This gives the protein CAWSTGSLDQPQHF. The variable domain in full, completed from reference TRBV30 and TRBJ1-5, reads SQTIHQWPATLVQPVGSPLSLECTVEGTSNPNLYWYRQAAGRGLQLLFYSVGIGQISSEVPQNLSASRPQDRQFILSSKKLLLSDSGFYLCAWSTGSLDQPQHFGDGTRLSIL.

The J gene is TRBJ2-1, the V gene TRBV11-1, with TRBD2 matching over 10 bases. V gave up 5 bases and J gave up 1 base; unmatched junction bases: 11. The germline V gene encodes CDR1 SGHAT and CDR2 FQDESV (reference sequence). This CDR3 has 18 residues. The CDR3 sequence: CASSQKSSGGISYNEQFF. For the CDR3, the DNA is TGTGCCAGCAGCCAAAAATCTAGCGGGGGTATATCCTACAATGAGCAGTTCTTC.

V and J are TRBV7-6 and TRBJ2-3; 15 bases are shared with TRBD2. In germline, CDR1 is SGHVS, CDR2 FNYEAQ. CDR3 length: 18 amino acids. J gave up 3 bases and V 4 bases, and 8 bases lay outside the gene matches. CDR3 sequence reads: CASSYRTSGGAVTDTQYF. The CDR3 DNA follows: TGTGCCAGCAGCTACCGGACTAGCGGGGGGGCAGTGACAGATACGCAGTATTTT.

This chain joins TRBV7-9 and TRBJ1-1; unclear D gene. The germline V gene encodes CDR1 SEHNR and CDR2 FQNEAQ (reference sequence). V lost 5 bases, J lost 6 bases, and 7 bases lay in between. The CDR3 is 11 residues long. CDR3 amino acids: CASSREAEAFF. CDR3 DNA: TGTGCCAGCAGCCGGGAGGCTGAAGCTTTCTTT.

The rearrangement uses TRBV7-2 and TRBJ2-3; 7 bases map to TRBD2. The CDR3 spans 15 residues. With 6 bases clipped from V and 0 bases from J, the junction kept 6 bases outside the gene matches. Germline V gives CDR1 SGHTA, CDR2 FQGNSA. The CDR3 coding sequence is TGTGCCAGCAGAGCGGGACTGGGTAGCACAGATACGCAGTATTTT. It encodes CASRAGLGSTDTQYF.

J is TRBJ2-7 and V is TRBV6-5; 8 positions match TRBD1. Per the germline V gene, CDR1 is MNHEY and CDR2 is SVGAGI. V dropped 4 bases and J dropped 7; count of bases not matched to a gene: 12. This CDR3 is 15 amino acids long. CDR3 protein: CASSFNSGTGREQYF. The CDR3 DNA reads TGTGCCAGCAGTTTCAATTCCGGGACAGGCAGAGAGCAGTACTTC.

V usage is TRBV6-1 and J usage is TRBJ1-1, with 9 bases aligning to TRBD1. The J segment lost 3 bases and the V segment lost 6 bases, leaving 8 bases of the junction unmatched. The germline V gene encodes CDR1 MNHNS and CDR2 SASEGT. CDR3 length: 15 amino acids. The CDR3 sequence: CASRTQGAWDTEAFF. The CDR3 region has the DNA TGTGCCAGCAGGACACAGGGGGCCTGGGACACTGAAGCTTTCTTT.